These T cell receptor beta chains were read from a single sample in a study of sequential checkpoint blockade in melanoma. This table comes from immunoSEQ multiplex PCR, and its TCRdb copy is limited to in-frame clones, with some not included. This sample has 5,100 or so clones, with about 30% found just once. This specimen was tumor tissue (inferred from file names), taken from a patient given nivolumab and ipilimumab in sequence. Receptors were obtained from a human donor with melanoma. CDR3s include the opening cysteine and the closing phenylalanine or tryptophan. Fields, in order: V gene, clone size, D gene, J gene, CDR3 protein, CDR3 DNA. A D gene is named only where the DNA matches it firmly. Not all rows give a size; the values are once, few, many and, for expanded clones, a class.

v_call: TRBV5-1
clone_size: -
d_call: TRBD2
j_call: TRBJ2-2
cdr3_aa: CASSLEAGLFTGELFF
cdr3_nt: TGCGCCAGCAGCTTGGAAGCGGGACTTTTCACCGGGGAGCTGTTTTTT

v_call: TRBV18
clone_size: few
d_call: -
j_call: TRBJ1-4
cdr3_aa: CASSPWFGRGGETNEKLFF
cdr3_nt: TGTGCCAGCTCACCATGGTTTGGCAGGGGCGGTGAAACTAATGAAAAACTGTTTTTT

v_call: TRBV18
clone_size: -
d_call: -
j_call: TRBJ2-7
cdr3_aa: CASSPGPNYEQYF
cdr3_nt: TGTGCCAGCTCACCTGGGCCAAACTACGAGCAGTACTTC

v_call: TRBV28
clone_size: -
d_call: TRBD2
j_call: TRBJ2-1
cdr3_aa: CASSKLAPYYNEQFF
cdr3_nt: TGTGCCAGCAGCAAACTAGCGCCCTACTACAATGAGCAGTTCTTC

v_call: TRBV5-1
clone_size: -
d_call: TRBD2
j_call: TRBJ2-5
cdr3_aa: CASSLQLAGGFGSGETQYF
cdr3_nt: TGCGCCAGCAGCTTGCAACTAGCGGGAGGTTTTGGCTCAGGAGAGACCCAGTACTTC

v_call: TRBV1
clone_size: -
d_call: -
j_call: TRBJ1-5
cdr3_aa: CASSSGQEVNQPQHF
cdr3_nt: TGCGCCAGCAGCTCGGGACAGGAGGTGAATCAGCCCCAGCATTTT

v_call: TRBV19
clone_size: few
d_call: -
j_call: TRBJ2-6
cdr3_aa: CASSNRAPSSGANVLTF
cdr3_nt: TGTGCCAGTAGCAACCGGGCCCCAAGCTCTGGGGCCAACGTCCTGACTTTC

v_call: TRBV11-3
clone_size: few
d_call: TRBD2
j_call: TRBJ2-3
cdr3_aa: CASSLGGGRIDTQYF
cdr3_nt: TGTGCCAGCAGCTTAGGGGGCGGGAGGATAGATACGCAGTATTTT

v_call: TRBV11-3
clone_size: many
d_call: -
j_call: TRBJ2-5
cdr3_aa: CASSLVVSQETQYF
cdr3_nt: TGTGCCAGCAGCTTAGTTGTCAGCCAAGAGACCCAGTACTTC

v_call: TRBV6-8
clone_size: few
d_call: TRBD2
j_call: TRBJ2-7
cdr3_aa: CASRPSGLAGYEQYF
cdr3_nt: TGTGCCAGCCGCCCCTCGGGCCTAGCGGGCTACGAGCAGTACTTC

v_call: TRBV28
clone_size: -
d_call: TRBD2
j_call: TRBJ2-1
cdr3_aa: CASSPLAGGPSNEQFF
cdr3_nt: TGTGCCAGCTCCCCCCTAGCGGGAGGGCCTAGCAATGAGCAGTTCTTC

v_call: TRBV28
clone_size: -
d_call: TRBD2
j_call: TRBJ2-1
cdr3_aa: CASSLAEAGGTRNEQFF
cdr3_nt: TGTGCCAGCAGTTTAGCAGAAGCGGGAGGCACCAGGAATGAGCAGTTCTTC

v_call: TRBV11-3
clone_size: many
d_call: TRBD2
j_call: TRBJ2-7
cdr3_aa: CASRQGLAGYEQYF
cdr3_nt: TGTGCCAGCAGGCAGGGACTAGCGGGCTACGAGCAGTACTTC

v_call: TRBV18
clone_size: few
d_call: TRBD1
j_call: TRBJ1-1
cdr3_aa: CASSRDRGAEAFF
cdr3_nt: TGTGCCAGCTCAAGGGACAGGGGGGCTGAAGCTTTCTTT

v_call: TRBV15
clone_size: -
d_call: TRBD1
j_call: TRBJ2-7
cdr3_aa: CATSRGRDRGFEQYF
cdr3_nt: TGTGCCACCAGCAGAGGAAGAGACAGGGGTTTCGAGCAGTACTTC

v_call: TRBV9
clone_size: -
d_call: TRBD1
j_call: TRBJ1-1
cdr3_aa: CASSPRTGVYTEAFF
cdr3_nt: TGTGCCAGCAGCCCGCGGACAGGGGTCTACACTGAAGCTTTCTTT

v_call: TRBV5-1
clone_size: -
d_call: TRBD2
j_call: TRBJ2-2
cdr3_aa: CASSRLTSGISTGELFF
cdr3_nt: TGCGCCAGCAGTCGTCTGACTAGCGGGATTAGCACCGGGGAGCTGTTTTTT

v_call: TRBV28
clone_size: few
d_call: -
j_call: TRBJ1-3
cdr3_aa: CASTSEGGPGNTIYF
cdr3_nt: TGTGCCAGCACCAGTGAAGGAGGTCCTGGAAACACCATATATTTT

v_call: TRBV5-1
clone_size: -
d_call: TRBD1
j_call: TRBJ2-1
cdr3_aa: CASSPGQGAYNEQFF
cdr3_nt: TGCGCCAGCAGCCCCGGACAGGGGGCGTATAATGAGCAGTTCTTC

v_call: TRBV4-1
clone_size: -
d_call: -
j_call: TRBJ2-2
cdr3_aa: CASSRSDSNTGELFF
cdr3_nt: TGCGCCAGCAGCCGCTCGGACAGTAACACCGGGGAGCTGTTTTTT

v_call: TRBV30
clone_size: -
d_call: TRBD2
j_call: TRBJ2-1
cdr3_aa: CAWSVGPGLAAYNEQFF
cdr3_nt: TGTGCCTGGAGTGTGGGCCCGGGACTAGCTGCATACAATGAGCAGTTCTTC

v_call: TRBV7-1
clone_size: many
d_call: -
j_call: TRBJ2-6
cdr3_aa: CASSLDSLSGANVLTF
cdr3_nt: TGTGCCAGCAGCCTCGACAGTCTCTCTGGGGCCAACGTCCTGACTTTC

v_call: TRBV19
clone_size: -
d_call: -
j_call: TRBJ2-2
cdr3_aa: CASAAANTGELFF
cdr3_nt: TGTGCCTCAGCGGCCGCGAACACCGGGGAGCTGTTTTTT

v_call: TRBV5-1
clone_size: -
d_call: -
j_call: TRBJ2-7
cdr3_aa: CASSNTPGTSYEQYF
cdr3_nt: TGCGCCAGCAGCAACACTCCCGGGACAAGCTACGAGCAGTACTTC

v_call: TRBV9
clone_size: few
d_call: -
j_call: TRBJ2-2
cdr3_aa: CASSVASDGTLAGELFF
cdr3_nt: TGTGCCAGCAGCGTAGCTTCCGACGGGACGTTAGCCGGGGAGCTGTTTTTT

v_call: TRBV7-6
clone_size: few
d_call: TRBD2
j_call: TRBJ2-1
cdr3_aa: CASSLAGGPYEQFF
cdr3_nt: TGTGCCAGCAGCTTAGCGGGAGGGCCTTATGAGCAGTTCTTC

v_call: TRBV5-1
clone_size: few
d_call: -
j_call: TRBJ2-3
cdr3_aa: CASSFAGASSTDTQYF
cdr3_nt: TGCGCCAGCAGCTTTGCAGGGGCCTCTAGCACAGATACGCAGTATTTT

v_call: TRBV11-3
clone_size: -
d_call: -
j_call: TRBJ2-3
cdr3_aa: CASSGVGLGTDTQYF
cdr3_nt: TGTGCCAGCAGCGGCGTTGGATTGGGGACAGATACGCAGTATTTT

v_call: TRBV5-1
clone_size: -
d_call: TRBD1
j_call: TRBJ2-2
cdr3_aa: CASSLDWDRGLNTGELFF
cdr3_nt: TGCGCCAGCAGCTTGGATTGGGACAGGGGGCTGAACACCGGGGAGCTGTTTTTT

v_call: TRBV5-1
clone_size: -
d_call: TRBD1
j_call: TRBJ2-2
cdr3_aa: CASSFTQGVTGELFF
cdr3_nt: TGCGCCAGCAGCTTTACACAGGGGGTTACCGGGGAGCTGTTTTTT

v_call: TRBV5-1
clone_size: -
d_call: TRBD1
j_call: TRBJ1-3
cdr3_aa: CASSLGVQGFGNTIYF
cdr3_nt: TGCGCCAGCAGCTTGGGCGTACAGGGGTTTGGAAACACCATATATTTT